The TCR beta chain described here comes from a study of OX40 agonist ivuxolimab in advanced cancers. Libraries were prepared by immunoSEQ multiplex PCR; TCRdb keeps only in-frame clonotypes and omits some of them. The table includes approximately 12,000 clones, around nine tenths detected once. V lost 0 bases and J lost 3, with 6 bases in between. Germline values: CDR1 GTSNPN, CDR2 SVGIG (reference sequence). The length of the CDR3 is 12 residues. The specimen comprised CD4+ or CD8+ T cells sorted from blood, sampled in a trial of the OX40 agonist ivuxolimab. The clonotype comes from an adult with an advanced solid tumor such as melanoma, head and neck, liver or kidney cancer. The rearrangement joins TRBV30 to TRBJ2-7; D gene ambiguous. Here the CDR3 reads CAWSVGIYEQYF. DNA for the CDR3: TGTGCCTGGAGTGTAGGCATCTACGAGCAGTACTTC.